This T cell receptor (beta chain) was sequenced in a study of T-cell reconstitution after alpha-beta-depleted transplantation in children. As concerns this clonotype: Its antigen remains unidentified.

Regarding the study as a whole: Day-60 TCRbeta diversity that was high in some patients was derived from surviving recipient T cells and thymic progenitors. Alpha-beta T cells present about two months after transplant were reported to originate from several hundred expanded graft clones. The authors attributed T-cell counts and diversity one year after transplant mostly to newly produced T cells.

The authors prepared the TCRbeta library with unique molecular identifiers. TCRdb recomputed calls from the PCR reads with MiXCR, one row per CDR3 protein. The sample records some 180,000 distinct CDR3 sequences, about 7% being singletons. Germline V gives CDR1 MDHEN, CDR2 SYDVKM. V shed 5 bases, J shed 5 bases, and the junction held 16 bases outside the gene matches. This CDR3 contains 18 residues. This rearrangement joins TRBV28 to TRBJ1-5; 9 nucleotides agree with TRBD1. Sequenced here: PBMCs, sampled before TCRalphabeta/CD19-depleted stem cell transplant. The origin of this receptor is a boy under 10 years old with acute lymphoblastic leukemia, due to receive a stem cell transplant. CDR3 protein: CASSHRDRDFVGDQPQHF. DNA for the CDR3: TGTGCCAGCAGTCACCGGGACAGGGATTTTGTTGGCGATCAGCCCCAGCATTTT.